These T cell receptor beta chains were read from a single sample in a study of cytotoxic CD8 clonotypes in ibrutinib-treated CLL. Data came from immunoSEQ multiplex PCR; TCRdb stores just in-frame clones and leaves some out. The table has more than 85,000 clones, more than 70% seen once. The sequenced sample was PBMCs, obtained after 24 months of ibrutinib treatment. The receptors stem from a human donor with chronic lymphocytic leukemia. Each CDR3 is given with its conserved first and last residue. Clone size is stated in some rows and not others, as once, few, many or a class when expanded.

clone size: -
V gene: TRBV30
J gene: TRBJ2-5
CDR3 length: 16
CDR3 protein: CAWNEARDRPEETQYF

clone size: -
V gene: TRBV19
J gene: TRBJ1-5
CDR3 length: 17
CDR3 protein: CASSIRQGDYSNQPQHF

clone size: -
V gene: TRBV5-1
J gene: TRBJ2-5
CDR3 length: 15
CDR3 protein: CASSSGTGREETQYF

clone size: -
V gene: TRBV11-2
J gene: TRBJ2-7
CDR3 length: 12
CDR3 protein: CASSLDGAGQYF

clone size: -
V gene: TRBV11-3
J gene: TRBJ2-7
CDR3 length: 13
CDR3 protein: CASSLEGSYEQYF

clone size: many
V gene: TRBV4-1
J gene: TRBJ2-7
CDR3 length: 13
CDR3 protein: CASSQDRFNEQYF

clone size: -
V gene: TRBV10-3
J gene: TRBJ2-2
CDR3 length: 15
CDR3 protein: CAIRNSGEDTGELFF

clone size: -
V gene: TRBV6-1
J gene: TRBJ1-4
CDR3 length: 15
CDR3 protein: CATKPRDRGNEKLFF

clone size: -
V gene: TRBV19
J gene: TRBJ2-1
CDR3 length: 14
CDR3 protein: CASKGRGPYNEQFF

clone size: -
V gene: TRBV7-3
J gene: TRBJ2-1
CDR3 length: 16
CDR3 protein: CASSYSQRNSYNEQFF

clone size: -
V gene: TRBV29-1
J gene: TRBJ2-3
CDR3 length: 13
CDR3 protein: CSASTGLTDTQYF

clone size: -
V gene: TRBV18
J gene: TRBJ2-1
CDR3 length: 16
CDR3 protein: CASSPRTSTAVNEQFF

clone size: -
V gene: TRBV19
J gene: TRBJ2-1
CDR3 length: 20
CDR3 protein: CASSIDLLGSYKSSYNEQFF

clone size: -
V gene: TRBV20-1
J gene: TRBJ1-4
CDR3 length: 10
CDR3 protein: CSARHEKLFF

clone size: -
V gene: TRBV19
J gene: TRBJ2-1
CDR3 length: 14
CDR3 protein: CASSIRGTSGMQFF

clone size: -
V gene: TRBV27
J gene: -
CDR3 length: 14
CDR3 protein: CASSLTSFAYEQYF

clone size: -
V gene: TRBV18
J gene: TRBJ1-5
CDR3 length: 13
CDR3 protein: CASSRDRDQPQHF

clone size: -
V gene: TRBV28
J gene: TRBJ1-2
CDR3 length: 14
CDR3 protein: CASSPQGTGSGYTF

clone size: few
V gene: TRBV6-1
J gene: TRBJ2-7
CDR3 length: 14
CDR3 protein: CASSEARVGYEQYF

clone size: once
V gene: TRBV7-9
J gene: TRBJ2-5
CDR3 length: 11
CDR3 protein: CATGQLETQYF

clone size: -
V gene: TRBV30
J gene: TRBJ1-2
CDR3 length: 14
CDR3 protein: CAWSGMVFVYGYTF

clone size: -
V gene: TRBV7-3
J gene: TRBJ2-3
CDR3 length: 15
CDR3 protein: CASSLVAGGPDTQYF

clone size: -
V gene: TRBV6-1
J gene: TRBJ1-3
CDR3 length: 11
CDR3 protein: CASRHGNTIYF

clone size: -
V gene: TRBV18
J gene: TRBJ1-2
CDR3 length: 14
CDR3 protein: CASSVGQGAGGYTF

clone size: once
V gene: TRBV5-6
J gene: TRBJ2-7
CDR3 length: 13
CDR3 protein: CASSPTQGQPQYF

clone size: -
V gene: TRBV19
J gene: TRBJ2-7
CDR3 length: 17
CDR3 protein: CASSKGLAEGFLLQQYF

clone size: -
V gene: TRBV27
J gene: TRBJ2-5
CDR3 length: 11
CDR3 protein: CASGDQETQYF

clone size: few
V gene: TRBV4-1
J gene: TRBJ2-2
CDR3 length: 17
CDR3 protein: CASSQEWDGWNTGELFF

clone size: -
V gene: TRBV7-9
J gene: TRBJ2-7
CDR3 length: 14
CDR3 protein: CASSLRGALGEQYF

clone size: -
V gene: TRBV4-1
J gene: TRBJ2-5
CDR3 length: 15
CDR3 protein: CASSQGAGWLGAQYF

clone size: few
V gene: TRBV7-9
J gene: TRBJ2-1
CDR3 length: 15
CDR3 protein: CASSLVSGIMGEQFF

clone size: -
V gene: TRBV6-6
J gene: TRBJ2-1
CDR3 length: 15
CDR3 protein: CASSSQPGGWGEQFF

clone size: -
V gene: TRBV19
J gene: TRBJ2-3
CDR3 length: 16
CDR3 protein: CASSRLAGAQGDTQYF

clone size: -
V gene: TRBV18
J gene: TRBJ1-5
CDR3 length: 10
CDR3 protein: CASRGQGVAF

clone size: once
V gene: TRBV19
J gene: TRBJ1-1
CDR3 length: 15
CDR3 protein: CASSITGEGRTEAFF

clone size: -
V gene: TRBV9
J gene: TRBJ2-1
CDR3 length: 14
CDR3 protein: CASSPFLGGNEQFF

clone size: -
V gene: TRBV28
J gene: TRBJ2-7
CDR3 length: 13
CDR3 protein: CASTKTGRSEQYF

clone size: few
V gene: TRBV6-4
J gene: TRBJ2-1
CDR3 length: 13
CDR3 protein: CASSGGRYNEQFF

clone size: -
V gene: TRBV27
J gene: TRBJ2-5
CDR3 length: 15
CDR3 protein: CATRDGAQGQETQYF

clone size: -
V gene: TRBV6-1
J gene: TRBJ2-3
CDR3 length: 17
CDR3 protein: CASSEQWQRDPRDTQYF

clone size: -
V gene: TRBV6-1
J gene: TRBJ1-2
CDR3 length: 11
CDR3 protein: CASSYLGGYTF

clone size: -
V gene: TRBV6-6
J gene: TRBJ1-5
CDR3 length: 14
CDR3 protein: CASTLGTGNQPQHF

clone size: -
V gene: TRBV27
J gene: TRBJ2-1
CDR3 length: 17
CDR3 protein: CASSFRTSVPSYNEQFF

clone size: -
V gene: TRBV5-8
J gene: TRBJ1-5
CDR3 length: 13
CDR3 protein: CASSRDPNQPQHF

clone size: -
V gene: TRBV7-2
J gene: TRBJ1-2
CDR3 length: 13
CDR3 protein: CASSLVGADGYTF

clone size: -
V gene: TRBV6-1
J gene: TRBJ2-1
CDR3 length: 15
CDR3 protein: CASSVTTFSYNEQFF